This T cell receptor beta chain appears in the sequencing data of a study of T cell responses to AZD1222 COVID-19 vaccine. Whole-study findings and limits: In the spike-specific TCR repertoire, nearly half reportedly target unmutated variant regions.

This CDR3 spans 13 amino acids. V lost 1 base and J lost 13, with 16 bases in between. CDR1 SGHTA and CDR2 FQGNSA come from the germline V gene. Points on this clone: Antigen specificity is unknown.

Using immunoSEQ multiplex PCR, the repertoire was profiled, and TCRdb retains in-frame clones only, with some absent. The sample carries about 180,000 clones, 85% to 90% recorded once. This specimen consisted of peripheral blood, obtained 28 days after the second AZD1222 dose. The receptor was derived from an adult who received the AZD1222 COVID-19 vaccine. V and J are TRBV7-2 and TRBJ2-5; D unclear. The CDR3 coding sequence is TGTGCCAGCAGCTTAGACAGTCGGCCGGCCCCGTACTTC. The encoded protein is CASSLDSRPAPYF.